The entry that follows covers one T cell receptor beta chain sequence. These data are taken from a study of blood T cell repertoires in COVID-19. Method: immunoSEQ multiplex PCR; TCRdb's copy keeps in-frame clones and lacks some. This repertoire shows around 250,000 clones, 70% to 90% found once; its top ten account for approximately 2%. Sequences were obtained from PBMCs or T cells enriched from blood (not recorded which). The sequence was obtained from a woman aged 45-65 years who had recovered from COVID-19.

The CDR3 DNA reads as TGTGCCAGCAGCCAAACTCAGGGGCACGGCTATGGCTACACCTTC. Protein sequence: CASSQTQGHGYGYTF. The V call is TRBV4-2, the J call TRBJ1-2; the D gene is possibly TRBD1 (6 bases). Trimming took off 2 bases at V and 4 bases at J, with 14 bases between the two ends. The germline V gene has CDR1 LGHNA and CDR2 YNFKEQ. The CDR3 spans 15 residues.